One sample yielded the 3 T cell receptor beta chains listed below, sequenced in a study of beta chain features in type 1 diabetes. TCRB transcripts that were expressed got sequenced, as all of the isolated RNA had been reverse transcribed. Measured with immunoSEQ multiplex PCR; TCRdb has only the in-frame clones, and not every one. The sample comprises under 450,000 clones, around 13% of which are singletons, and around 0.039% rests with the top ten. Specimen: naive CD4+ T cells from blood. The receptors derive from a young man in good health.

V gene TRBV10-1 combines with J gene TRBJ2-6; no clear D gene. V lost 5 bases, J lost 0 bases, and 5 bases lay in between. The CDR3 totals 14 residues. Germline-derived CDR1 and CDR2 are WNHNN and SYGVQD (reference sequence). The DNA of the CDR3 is TGCGCCAGCAGTCCGGGCTCTGGGGCCAACGTCCTGACTTTC. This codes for CASSPGSGANVLTF.

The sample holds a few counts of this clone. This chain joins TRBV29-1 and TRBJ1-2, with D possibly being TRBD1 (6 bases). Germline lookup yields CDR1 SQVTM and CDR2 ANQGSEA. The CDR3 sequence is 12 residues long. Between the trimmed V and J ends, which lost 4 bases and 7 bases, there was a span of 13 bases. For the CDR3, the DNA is TGCAGCGTTGTTTGGGGGGCCCGTGGCTACACCTTC. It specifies CSVVWGARGYTF.

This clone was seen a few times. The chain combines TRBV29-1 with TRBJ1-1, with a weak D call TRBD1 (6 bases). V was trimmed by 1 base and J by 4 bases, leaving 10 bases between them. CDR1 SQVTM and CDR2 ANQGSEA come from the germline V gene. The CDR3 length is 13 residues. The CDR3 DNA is TGCAGCGTTGAAGCTGGGGGCCTCACTGAAGCTTTCTTT. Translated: CSVEAGGLTEAFF.